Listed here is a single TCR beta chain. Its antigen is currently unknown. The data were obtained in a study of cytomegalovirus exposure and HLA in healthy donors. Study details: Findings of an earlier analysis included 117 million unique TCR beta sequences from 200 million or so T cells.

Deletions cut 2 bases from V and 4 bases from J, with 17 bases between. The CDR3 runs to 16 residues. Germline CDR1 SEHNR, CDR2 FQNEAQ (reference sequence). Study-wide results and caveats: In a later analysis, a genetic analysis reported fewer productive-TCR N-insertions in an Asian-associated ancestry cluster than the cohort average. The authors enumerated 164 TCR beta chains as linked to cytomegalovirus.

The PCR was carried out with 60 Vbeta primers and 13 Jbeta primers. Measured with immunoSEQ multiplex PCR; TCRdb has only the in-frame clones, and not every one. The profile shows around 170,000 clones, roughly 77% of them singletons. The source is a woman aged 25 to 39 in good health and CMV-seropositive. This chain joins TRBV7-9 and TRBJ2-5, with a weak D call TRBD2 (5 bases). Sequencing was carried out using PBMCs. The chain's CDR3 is CASSLLRAGEGETQYF. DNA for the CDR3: TGTGCCAGCAGCTTATTGCGGGCTGGAGAAGGAGAGACCCAGTACTTC.